This TCR beta chain emerged from a study of cytomegalovirus exposure and HLA in healthy donors. V was trimmed by 6 bases and J by 4 bases, leaving 13 bases between them. Per the germline V gene, CDR1 is SQVTM and CDR2 is ANQGSEA. This CDR3 has 13 residues. Using immunoSEQ multiplex PCR, the repertoire was profiled, and TCRdb retains in-frame clones only, with some absent. Seen here are about 140,000 clones, around four fifths observed once, and the top ten hold 1.4% to 1.5%. Sequenced: PBMCs. The source of this sequence is a woman younger than 45 in good health and CMV-seronegative. The chain recombines TRBV29-1 with TRBJ1-5, with D maybe TRBD1 (5 bases). CDR3 sequence reads: CSVGDGTNQPQHF. CDR3 bases: TGCAGCGTCGGGGACGGGACTAATCAGCCCCAGCATTTT.